The clone carrying this T cell receptor (beta chain) was counted only a few times. The antigen is unknown. This CDR3 spans 14 amino acids. The germline CDR1 and CDR2 sequences are SGHTA and FQGNSA. The V end was cut by 6 bases, the J end by 4 bases, with 15 bases between. This record belongs to a study of read filtering for tumor transcriptome and immune sequencing. Study details: Patients were 17 male and roughly 15 female, mean age around 67 years, range 47 to 80. RNA-seq yielded only about 75 to 1,400 TCR reads, IR-seq about 3.5 to 10.27 million.

From roughly 400 ng of RNA, a library with molecular barcoded alpha/delta and beta/gamma adaptors was made. Using its own MiXCR run on the reads, TCRdb lists one record per CDR3 protein. The table lists tens of thousands of distinct CDR3 sequences, 20% to 25% of them singletons, with 11% in the top ten. Regarding the study as a whole: RNA-seq captured clonotypes less deeply and reliably than IR-seq. This fraction held mixed bone marrow immune cells after CD138-negative sorting.

The sample comprised a population of CD138-negative cells sorted from bone marrow. This clonotype was sampled from a donor at least 40 years old with multiple myeloma. This chain uses TRBV7-2 with TRBJ1-1, with D unresolved. In DNA, the CDR3 is TGTGCCAGCAGGTCCGACTTCAGGCCCACTGAAGCTTTCTTT. Protein product: CASRSDFRPTEAFF.